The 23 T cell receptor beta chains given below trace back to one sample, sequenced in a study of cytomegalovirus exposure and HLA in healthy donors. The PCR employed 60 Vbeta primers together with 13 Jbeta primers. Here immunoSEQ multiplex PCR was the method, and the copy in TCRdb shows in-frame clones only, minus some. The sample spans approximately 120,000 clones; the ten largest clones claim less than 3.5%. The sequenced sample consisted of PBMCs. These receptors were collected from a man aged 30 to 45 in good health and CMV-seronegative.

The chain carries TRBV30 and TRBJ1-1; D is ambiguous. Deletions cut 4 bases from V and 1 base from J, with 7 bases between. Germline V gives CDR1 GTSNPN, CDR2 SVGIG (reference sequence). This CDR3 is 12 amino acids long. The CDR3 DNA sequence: TGTGCCTGGAACTCCCGGAACACTGAAGCTTTCTTT. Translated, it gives CAWNSRNTEAFF.

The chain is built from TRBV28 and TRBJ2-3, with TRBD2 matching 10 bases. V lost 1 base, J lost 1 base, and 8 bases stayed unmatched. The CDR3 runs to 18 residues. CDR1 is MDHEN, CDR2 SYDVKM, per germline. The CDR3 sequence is CASSLSTFGTSGTDTQYF. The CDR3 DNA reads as TGTGCCAGCAGTTTATCGACGTTTGGGACTAGCGGCACAGATACGCAGTATTTT. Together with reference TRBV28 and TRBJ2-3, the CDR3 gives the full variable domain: DVKVTQSSRYLVKRTGEKVFLECVQDMDHENMFWYRQDPGLGLRLIYFSYDVKMKEKGDIPEGYSVSREKKERFSLILESASTNQTSMYLCASSLSTFGTSGTDTQYFGPGTRLTVL.

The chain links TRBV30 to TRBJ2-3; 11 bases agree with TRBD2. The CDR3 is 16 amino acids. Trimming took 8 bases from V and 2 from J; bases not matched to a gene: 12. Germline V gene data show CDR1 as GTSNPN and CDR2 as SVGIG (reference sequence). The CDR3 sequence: CAGIAGGLGPTDTQYF. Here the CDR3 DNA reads TGTGCCGGTATAGCGGGAGGGCTGGGGCCCACAGATACGCAGTATTTT. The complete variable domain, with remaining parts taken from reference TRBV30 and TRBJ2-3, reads SQTIHQWPATLVQPVGSPLSLECTVEGTSNPNLYWYRQAAGRGLQLLFYSVGIGQISSEVPQNLSASRPQDRQFILSSKKLLLSDSGFYLCAGIAGGLGPTDTQYFGPGTRLTVL.

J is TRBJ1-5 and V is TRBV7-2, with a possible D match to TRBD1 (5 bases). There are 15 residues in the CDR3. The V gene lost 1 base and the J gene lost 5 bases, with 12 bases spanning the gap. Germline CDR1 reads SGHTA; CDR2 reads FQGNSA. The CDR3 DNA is TGTGCCAGCAGCTTAGTATCGGGGGTTTATCAGCCCCAGCATTTT. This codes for CASSLVSGVYQPQHF.

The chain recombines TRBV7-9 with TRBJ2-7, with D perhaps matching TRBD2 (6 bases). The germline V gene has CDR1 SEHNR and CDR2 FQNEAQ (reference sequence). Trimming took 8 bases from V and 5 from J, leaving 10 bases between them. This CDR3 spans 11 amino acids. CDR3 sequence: CASGRGNEQYF. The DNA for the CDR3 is TGTGCCAGCGGCCGGGGGAACGAGCAGTACTTC.

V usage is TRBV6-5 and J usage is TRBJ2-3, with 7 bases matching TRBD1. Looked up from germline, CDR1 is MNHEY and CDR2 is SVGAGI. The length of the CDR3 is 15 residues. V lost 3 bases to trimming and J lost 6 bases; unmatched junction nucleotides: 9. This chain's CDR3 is CASSYDRALGDTQYF. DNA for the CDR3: TGTGCCAGCAGTTATGACAGGGCCCTCGGGGATACGCAGTATTTT.

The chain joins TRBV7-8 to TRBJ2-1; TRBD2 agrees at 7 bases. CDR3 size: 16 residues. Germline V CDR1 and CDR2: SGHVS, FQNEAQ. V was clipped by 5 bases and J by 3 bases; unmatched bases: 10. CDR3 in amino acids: CASSRRLAENYNEQFF. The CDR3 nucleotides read TGTGCCAGCAGCCGGAGACTAGCAGAAAACTACAATGAGCAGTTCTTC.

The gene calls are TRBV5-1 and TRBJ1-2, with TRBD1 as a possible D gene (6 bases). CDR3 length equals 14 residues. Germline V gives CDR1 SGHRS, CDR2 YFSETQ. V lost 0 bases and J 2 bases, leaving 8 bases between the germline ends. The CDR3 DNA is TGCGCCAGCAGCTTGGAGGGGGAGAACTATGGCTACACCTTC. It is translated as CASSLEGENYGYTF. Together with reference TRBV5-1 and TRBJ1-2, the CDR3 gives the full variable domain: KAGVTQTPRYLIKTRGQQVTLSCSPISGHRSVSWYQQTPGQGLQFLFEYFSETQRNKGNFPGRFSGRQFSNSRSEMNVSTLELGDSALYLCASSLEGENYGYTFGSGTRLTVV.

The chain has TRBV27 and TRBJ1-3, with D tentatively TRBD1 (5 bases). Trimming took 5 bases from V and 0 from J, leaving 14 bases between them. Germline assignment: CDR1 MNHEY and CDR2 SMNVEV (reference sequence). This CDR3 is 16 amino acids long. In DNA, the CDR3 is TGTGCCAGCAGTACCGGGACTCCTAACTCTGGAAACACCATATATTTT. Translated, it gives CASSTGTPNSGNTIYF.

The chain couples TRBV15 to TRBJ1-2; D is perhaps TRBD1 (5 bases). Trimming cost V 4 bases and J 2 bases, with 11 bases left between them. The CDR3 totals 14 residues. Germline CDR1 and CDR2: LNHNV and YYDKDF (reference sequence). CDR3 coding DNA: TGTGCCACCAGCATTGTGGAGGGGAACTATGGCTACACCTTC. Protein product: CATSIVEGNYGYTF.

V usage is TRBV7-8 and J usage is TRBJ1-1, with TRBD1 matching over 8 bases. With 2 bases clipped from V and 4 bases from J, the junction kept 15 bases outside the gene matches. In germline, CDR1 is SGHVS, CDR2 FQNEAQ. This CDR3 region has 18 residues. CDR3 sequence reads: CASSLPGGIKFPGTEAFF. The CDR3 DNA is TGTGCCAGCAGCTTACCAGGGGGCATCAAGTTCCCGGGCACTGAAGCTTTCTTT.

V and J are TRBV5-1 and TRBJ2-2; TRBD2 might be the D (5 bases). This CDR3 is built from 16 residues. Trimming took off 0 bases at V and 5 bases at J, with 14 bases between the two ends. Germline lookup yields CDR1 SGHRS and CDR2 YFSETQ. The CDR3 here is CASSLVAGDWTGELFF. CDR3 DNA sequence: TGCGCCAGCAGCTTGGTTGCCGGGGATTGGACCGGGGAGCTGTTTTTT. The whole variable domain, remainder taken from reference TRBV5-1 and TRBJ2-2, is KAGVTQTPRYLIKTRGQQVTLSCSPISGHRSVSWYQQTPGQGLQFLFEYFSETQRNKGNFPGRFSGRQFSNSRSEMNVSTLELGDSALYLCASSLVAGDWTGELFFGEGSRLTVL.

The CDR3 region has the DNA TGTGCCAGCAGCGGGGGGCGTCAGCCCCAGCATTTT. It specifies CASSGGRQPQHF. The chain employs TRBV28 and TRBJ1-5; the D gene is possibly TRBD1 (6 bases). CDR3 length: 12 residues. Germline CDR1 MDHEN, CDR2 SYDVKM. Trimming removed 6 bases at V and 6 bases at J, with 9 bases between.

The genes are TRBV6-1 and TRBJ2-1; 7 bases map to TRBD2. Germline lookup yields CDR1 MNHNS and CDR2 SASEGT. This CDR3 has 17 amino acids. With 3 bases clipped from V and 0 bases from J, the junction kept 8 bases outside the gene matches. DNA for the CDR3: TGTGCCAGCAGTGAGCCCTTCCGCGGGAGCTCCTACAATGAGCAGTTCTTC. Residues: CASSEPFRGSSYNEQFF.

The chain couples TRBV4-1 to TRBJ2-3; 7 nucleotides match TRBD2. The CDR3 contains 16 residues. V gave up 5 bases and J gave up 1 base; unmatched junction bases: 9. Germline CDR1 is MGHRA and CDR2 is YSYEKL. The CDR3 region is CASSSSVGRGTDTQYF. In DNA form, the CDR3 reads TGCGCCAGCAGCTCTAGCGTAGGGAGGGGCACAGATACGCAGTATTTT.

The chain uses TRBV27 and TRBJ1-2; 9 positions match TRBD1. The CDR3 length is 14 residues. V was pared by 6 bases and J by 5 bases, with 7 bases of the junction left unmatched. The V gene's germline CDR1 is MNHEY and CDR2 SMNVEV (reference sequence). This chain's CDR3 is CASRQAQGAYGYTF. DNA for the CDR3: TGTGCCAGCAGGCAGGCACAGGGGGCGTATGGCTACACCTTC.

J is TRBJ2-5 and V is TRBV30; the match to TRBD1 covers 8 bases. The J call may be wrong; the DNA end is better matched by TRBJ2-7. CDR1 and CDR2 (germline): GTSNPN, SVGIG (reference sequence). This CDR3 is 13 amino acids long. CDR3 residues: CAWSVGQVLEQYF. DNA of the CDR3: TGTGCCTGGAGTGTGGGACAGGTGCTCGAGCAGTACTTC.

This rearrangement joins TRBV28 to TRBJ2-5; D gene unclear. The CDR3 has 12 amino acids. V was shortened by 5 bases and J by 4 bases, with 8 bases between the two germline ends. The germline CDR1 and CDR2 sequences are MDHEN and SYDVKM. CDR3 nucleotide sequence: TGTGCCAGCAGTCAATCAGGAGAGACCCAGTACTTC. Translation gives CASSQSGETQYF.

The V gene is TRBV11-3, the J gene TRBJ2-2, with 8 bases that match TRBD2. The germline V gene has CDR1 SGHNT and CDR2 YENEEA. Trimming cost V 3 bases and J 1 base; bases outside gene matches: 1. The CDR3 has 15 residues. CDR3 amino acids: CASSFSGVNTGELFF. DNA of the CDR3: TGTGCCAGCAGCTTTAGCGGGGTGAACACCGGGGAGCTGTTTTTT.

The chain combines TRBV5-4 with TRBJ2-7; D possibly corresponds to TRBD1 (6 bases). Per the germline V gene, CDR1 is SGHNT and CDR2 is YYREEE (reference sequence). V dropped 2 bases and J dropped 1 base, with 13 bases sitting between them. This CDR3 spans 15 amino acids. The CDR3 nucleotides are TGTGCCAGCAGCTTTGGGGGACACCCTTCCTACGAGCAGTACTTC. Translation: CASSFGGHPSYEQYF.

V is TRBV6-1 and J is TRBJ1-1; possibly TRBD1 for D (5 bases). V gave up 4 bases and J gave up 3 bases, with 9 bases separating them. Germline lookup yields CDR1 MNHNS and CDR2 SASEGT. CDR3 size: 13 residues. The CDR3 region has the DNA TGTGCCAGCAGTGGACAGTCCCACACTGAAGCTTTCTTT. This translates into CASSGQSHTEAFF.

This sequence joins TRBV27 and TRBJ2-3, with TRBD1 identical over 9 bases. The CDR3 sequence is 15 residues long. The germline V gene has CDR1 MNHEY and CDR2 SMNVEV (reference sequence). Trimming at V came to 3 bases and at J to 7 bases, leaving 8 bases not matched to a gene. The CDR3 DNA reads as TGTGCCAGCAGTTTGCCGGGGACAGGGAGGTATACGCAGTATTTT. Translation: CASSLPGTGRYTQYF.

CDR3 in DNA: TGTGCCTGGGGCCCTGGAAACACCATATATTTT. Its translation is CAWGPGNTIYF. This sequence joins TRBV30 and TRBJ1-3, with D hard to call. The CDR3 has 11 amino acids. V dropped 5 bases and J dropped 2 bases, with 4 bases sitting between them. Germline V gene lookup returns CDR1 GTSNPN and CDR2 SVGIG (reference sequence).